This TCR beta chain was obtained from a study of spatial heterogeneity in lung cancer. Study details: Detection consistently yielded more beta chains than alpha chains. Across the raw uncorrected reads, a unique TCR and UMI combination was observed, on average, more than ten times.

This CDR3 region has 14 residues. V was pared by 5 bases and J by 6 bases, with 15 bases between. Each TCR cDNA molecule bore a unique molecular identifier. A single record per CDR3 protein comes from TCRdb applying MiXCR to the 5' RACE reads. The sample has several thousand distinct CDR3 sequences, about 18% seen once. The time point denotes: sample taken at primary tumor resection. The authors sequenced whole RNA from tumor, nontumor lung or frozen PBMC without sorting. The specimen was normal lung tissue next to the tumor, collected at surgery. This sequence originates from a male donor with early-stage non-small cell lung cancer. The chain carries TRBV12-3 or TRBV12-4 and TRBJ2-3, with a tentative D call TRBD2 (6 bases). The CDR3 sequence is CASSPLALGDTQYF. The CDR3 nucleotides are TGTGCCAGCAGTCCTCTAGCGCTCGGTGATACGCAGTATTTT.